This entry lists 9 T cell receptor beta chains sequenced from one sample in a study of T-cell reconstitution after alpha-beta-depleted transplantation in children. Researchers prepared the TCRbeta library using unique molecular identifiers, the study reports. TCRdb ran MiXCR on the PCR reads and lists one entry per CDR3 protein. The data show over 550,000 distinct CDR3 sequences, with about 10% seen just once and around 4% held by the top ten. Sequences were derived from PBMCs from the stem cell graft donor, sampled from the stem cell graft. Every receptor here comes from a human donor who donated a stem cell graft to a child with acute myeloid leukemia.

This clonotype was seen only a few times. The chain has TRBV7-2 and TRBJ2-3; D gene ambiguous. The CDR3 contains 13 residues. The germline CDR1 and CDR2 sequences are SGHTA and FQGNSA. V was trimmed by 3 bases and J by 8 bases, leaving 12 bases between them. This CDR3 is CASSFKKDGTQYF. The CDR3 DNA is TGTGCCAGCAGCTTCAAGAAGGACGGTACGCAGTATTTT. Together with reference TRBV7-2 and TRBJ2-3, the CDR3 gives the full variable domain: GAGVSQSPSNKVTEKGKDVELRCDPISGHTALYWYRQSLGQGLEFLIYFQGNSAPDKSGLPSDRFSAERTGGSVSTLTIQRTQQEDSAVYLCASSFKKDGTQYFGPGTRLTVL.

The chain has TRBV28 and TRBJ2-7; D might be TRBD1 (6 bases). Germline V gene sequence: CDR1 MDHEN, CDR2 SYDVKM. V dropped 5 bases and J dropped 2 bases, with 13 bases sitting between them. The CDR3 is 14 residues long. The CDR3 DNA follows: TGTGCCAGCAGTCCGCGGACAGTACCCTACGAGCAGTACTTC. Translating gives CASSPRTVPYEQYF.

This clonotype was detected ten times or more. CDR3 nucleotides: TGTGCCAGCAGCTTCCCCGGGACAGGGTTCTACGAGCAGTACTTC. Translated: CASSFPGTGFYEQYF. This sequence joins TRBV5-6 and TRBJ2-7; 9 nucleotides align to TRBD1. Germline CDR1 is SGHDT and CDR2 is YYEEEE. The trim removed 2 bases at V and 3 bases at J, leaving 6 bases unmatched. The CDR3 runs 15 residues. The full variable domain, with the rest looked up from reference TRBV5-6 and TRBJ2-7, is DAGVTQSPTHLIKTRGQQVTLRCSPKSGHDTVSWYQQALGQGPQFIFQYYEEEERQRGNFPDRFSGHQFPNYSSELNVNALLLGDSALYLCASSFPGTGFYEQYFGPGTRLTVT.

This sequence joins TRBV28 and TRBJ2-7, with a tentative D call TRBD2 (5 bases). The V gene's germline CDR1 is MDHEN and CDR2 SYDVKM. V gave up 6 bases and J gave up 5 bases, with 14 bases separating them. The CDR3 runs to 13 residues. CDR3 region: CASRKAVLNEQYF. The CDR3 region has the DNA TGTGCCAGCAGAAAAGCGGTGTTGAACGAGCAGTACTTC.

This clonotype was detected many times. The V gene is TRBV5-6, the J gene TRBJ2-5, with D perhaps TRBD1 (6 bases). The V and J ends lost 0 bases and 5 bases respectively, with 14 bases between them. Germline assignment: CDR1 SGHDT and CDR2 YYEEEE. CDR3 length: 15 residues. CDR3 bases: TGTGCCAGCAGCTTGGAGCTACAGGGTTATGAGACCCAGTACTTC. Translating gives CASSLELQGYETQYF. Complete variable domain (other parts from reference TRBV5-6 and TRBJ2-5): DAGVTQSPTHLIKTRGQQVTLRCSPKSGHDTVSWYQQALGQGPQFIFQYYEEEERQRGNFPDRFSGHQFPNYSSELNVNALLLGDSALYLCASSLELQGYETQYFGPGTRLLVL.

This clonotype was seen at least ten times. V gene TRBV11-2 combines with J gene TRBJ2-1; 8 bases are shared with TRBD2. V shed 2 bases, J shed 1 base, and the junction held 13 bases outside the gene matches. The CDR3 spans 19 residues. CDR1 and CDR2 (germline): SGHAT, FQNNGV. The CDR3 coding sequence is TGTGCCAGCAGCTTATATCGGGTTAGCGGGGCCACATCCTACAATGAGCAGTTCTTC. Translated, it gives CASSLYRVSGATSYNEQFF.

This CDR3 is CASTLGLLNEQFF. CDR3 DNA: TGTGCCAGCACCCTGGGACTTCTCAATGAGCAGTTCTTC. The genes are TRBV12-3 or TRBV12-4 and TRBJ2-1; D may be TRBD2 (6 bases). Trimming pared 7 bases from V and 6 bases from J, leaving 13 bases between. This CDR3 is 13 amino acids long.

The CDR3 loop is CASSLEAGGRYNEQFF. The CDR3 DNA sequence: TGTGCCAGCAGCTTAGAGGCGGGAGGGAGGTACAATGAGCAGTTCTTC. The rearrangement joins TRBV7-2 to TRBJ2-1; 9 bases line up with TRBD2. Germline V lookup: CDR1 SGHTA, CDR2 FQGNSA. The CDR3 extends over 16 amino acids. The V gene end was trimmed by 1 base and the J gene end by 4 bases; junction bases not matched to a gene: 5.

The CDR3: CASSYSREFSNQPQHF. CDR3 in DNA: TGTGCCAGCAGTTACTCGCGGGAATTTAGCAATCAGCCCCAGCATTTT. This sequence joins TRBV6-7 and TRBJ1-5, with D unresolved. TRBV6-7 is placed among ORFs of uncertain function. CDR3 size: 16 residues. The V end was cut by 0 bases, the J end by 0 bases, with 9 bases between.